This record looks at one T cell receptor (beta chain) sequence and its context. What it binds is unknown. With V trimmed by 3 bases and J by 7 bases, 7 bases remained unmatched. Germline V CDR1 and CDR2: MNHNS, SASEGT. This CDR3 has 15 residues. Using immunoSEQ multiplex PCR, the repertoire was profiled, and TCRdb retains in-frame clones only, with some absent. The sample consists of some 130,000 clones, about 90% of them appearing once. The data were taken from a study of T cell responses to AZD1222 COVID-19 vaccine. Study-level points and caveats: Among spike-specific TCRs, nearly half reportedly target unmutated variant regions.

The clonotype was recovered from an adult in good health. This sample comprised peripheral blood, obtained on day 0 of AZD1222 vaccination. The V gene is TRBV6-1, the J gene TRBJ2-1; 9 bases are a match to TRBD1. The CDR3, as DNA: TGTGCCAGCAGTGATGAGGGACAGGGCGGGAATGAGCAGTTCTTC. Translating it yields CASSDEGQGGNEQFF.